These T cell receptor beta chains were read from a single sample in a study of cytomegalovirus exposure and HLA in healthy donors. Some clones are missing from TCRdb's copy, which holds only in-frame ones; the method was immunoSEQ multiplex PCR. The profile shows about 190,000 clones, more than 70% of them singletons. The sample consisted of PBMCs. The receptors here all came from a man aged 25 to 45 in good health and CMV-seropositive. Both conserved end residues are part of each CDR3. The D gene is left open where the match is weak. Size is omitted from some rows. Given values are once, few, many or a class for expanded clones.

cdr3_length: 15; clone_size: NA; v_call: TRBV27; j_call: TRBJ1-5; d_call: NA; cdr3_aa: CASRPQGQWDQPQHF; cdr3_nt: TGTGCCAGCAGACCACAGGGCCAGTGGGATCAGCCCCAGCATTTT
cdr3_length: 15; clone_size: NA; v_call: TRBV5-1; j_call: TRBJ2-7; d_call: TRBD1; cdr3_aa: CASSLAGTGSGEQYF; cdr3_nt: TGCGCCAGCAGCTTGGCCGGGACAGGGAGTGGCGAGCAGTACTTC
cdr3_length: 13; clone_size: NA; v_call: TRBV6-5; j_call: TRBJ1-1; d_call: NA; cdr3_aa: CASSYYQNTEAFF; cdr3_nt: TGTGCCAGCAGTTACTATCAGAACACTGAAGCTTTCTTT
cdr3_length: 16; clone_size: NA; v_call: TRBV5-6; j_call: TRBJ2-3; d_call: NA; cdr3_aa: CASSWRVEGPADTQYF; cdr3_nt: TGTGCCAGCAGCTGGAGGGTAGAGGGGCCCGCAGATACGCAGTATTTT
cdr3_length: 19; clone_size: once; v_call: TRBV28; j_call: TRBJ2-3; d_call: TRBD1; cdr3_aa: CASSFIPPGGSQSTDTQYF; cdr3_nt: TGTGCCAGCAGTTTTATCCCGCCAGGGGGCTCCCAGAGCACAGATACGCAGTATTTT
cdr3_length: 14; clone_size: NA; v_call: TRBV4-2; j_call: TRBJ2-7; d_call: NA; cdr3_aa: CASSLEDRPYEQYF; cdr3_nt: TGTGCCAGCAGCCTAGAAGACAGGCCCTACGAGCAGTACTTC
cdr3_length: 17; clone_size: NA; v_call: TRBV4-2; j_call: TRBJ2-3; d_call: TRBD2; cdr3_aa: CASSQDPAGGGTDTQYF; cdr3_nt: TGTGCCAGCAGCCAAGATCCAGCGGGGGGGGGCACAGATACGCAGTATTTT
cdr3_length: 15; clone_size: NA; v_call: TRBV15; j_call: TRBJ2-4; d_call: NA; cdr3_aa: CATSVGGTAKNIQYF; cdr3_nt: TGTGCCACCAGCGTTGGGGGGACAGCCAAAAACATTCAGTACTTC
cdr3_length: 15; clone_size: NA; v_call: TRBV10-3; j_call: TRBJ1-2; d_call: NA; cdr3_aa: CAISESGGLYYGYTF; cdr3_nt: TGTGCCATCAGTGAGTCGGGGGGGCTTTACTATGGCTACACCTTC
cdr3_length: 15; clone_size: NA; v_call: TRBV19; j_call: TRBJ2-5; d_call: TRBD2; cdr3_aa: CASSKASGGQETQYF; cdr3_nt: TGTGCCAGTAGTAAAGCTAGCGGGGGGCAAGAGACCCAGTACTTC
cdr3_length: 13; clone_size: NA; v_call: TRBV15; j_call: TRBJ2-2; d_call: NA; cdr3_aa: CATSRASTGELFF; cdr3_nt: TGTGCCACCAGCAGAGCCAGCACCGGGGAGCTGTTTTTT
cdr3_length: 13; clone_size: NA; v_call: TRBV5-6; j_call: TRBJ1-1; d_call: TRBD1; cdr3_aa: CASSRDRNTEAFF; cdr3_nt: TGTGCCAGCAGCCGGGACAGGAACACTGAAGCTTTCTTT
cdr3_length: 16; clone_size: NA; v_call: TRBV7-9; j_call: TRBJ2-1; d_call: TRBD1; cdr3_aa: CASSKGGTGFPNEQFF; cdr3_nt: TGTGCCAGCAGCAAAGGAGGGACAGGGTTTCCCAATGAGCAGTTCTTC
cdr3_length: 14; clone_size: NA; v_call: TRBV11-3; j_call: TRBJ2-5; d_call: NA; cdr3_aa: CASSASLESETQYF; cdr3_nt: TGTGCCAGCAGCGCCTCTCTAGAGTCCGAGACCCAGTACTTC
cdr3_length: 17; clone_size: NA; v_call: TRBV18; j_call: TRBJ2-7; d_call: TRBD2; cdr3_aa: CASSPPGLAGGSYEQYF; cdr3_nt: TGTGCCAGCTCACCTCCGGGACTAGCGGGAGGCTCCTACGAGCAGTACTTC
cdr3_length: 15; clone_size: NA; v_call: TRBV5-4; j_call: TRBJ2-3; d_call: TRBD1; cdr3_aa: CASSLPGQGGDTQYF; cdr3_nt: TGTGCCAGCAGCTTACCGGGACAGGGAGGAGATACGCAGTATTTT
cdr3_length: 15; clone_size: NA; v_call: TRBV7-3; j_call: TRBJ1-5; d_call: NA; cdr3_aa: CASSLGGGGNQPQHF; cdr3_nt: TGTGCCAGCAGCTTAGGGGGTGGGGGGAATCAGCCCCAGCATTTT
cdr3_length: 15; clone_size: NA; v_call: TRBV30; j_call: TRBJ2-7; d_call: NA; cdr3_aa: CAWRGPRQYFYEQYF; cdr3_nt: TGTGCCTGGCGAGGACCCAGACAGTACTTCTACGAGCAGTACTTC
cdr3_length: 16; clone_size: NA; v_call: TRBV18; j_call: TRBJ2-1; d_call: TRBD2; cdr3_aa: CASSPRAGASYNEQFF; cdr3_nt: TGTGCCAGCTCACCACGGGCGGGAGCCTCCTACAATGAGCAGTTCTTC
cdr3_length: 17; clone_size: NA; v_call: TRBV5-4; j_call: TRBJ2-3; d_call: TRBD2; cdr3_aa: CASSLGRLAGRRDTQYF; cdr3_nt: TGTGCCAGCAGCCTGGGACGGCTAGCGGGGCGACGAGATACGCAGTATTTT
cdr3_length: 14; clone_size: NA; v_call: TRBV30; j_call: TRBJ2-5; d_call: TRBD1; cdr3_aa: CAWRAGGSLETQYF; cdr3_nt: TGTGCCTGGAGAGCAGGGGGCAGTTTGGAGACCCAGTACTTC
cdr3_length: 15; clone_size: NA; v_call: TRBV18; j_call: TRBJ2-6; d_call: TRBD1; cdr3_aa: CASSYRGAGANVLTF; cdr3_nt: TGTGCCAGCTCGTACAGGGGAGCTGGGGCCAACGTCCTGACTTTC
cdr3_length: 14; clone_size: once; v_call: TRBV6-5; j_call: TRBJ2-6; d_call: NA; cdr3_aa: CASSPFSGANVLTF; cdr3_nt: TGTGCCAGCAGTCCCTTCTCTGGGGCCAACGTCCTGACTTTC
cdr3_length: 18; clone_size: NA; v_call: TRBV7-9; j_call: TRBJ2-1; d_call: NA; cdr3_aa: CASSLLFRGVSSYNEQFF; cdr3_nt: TGTGCCAGCAGCTTACTTTTCCGCGGGGTGAGCTCCTACAATGAGCAGTTCTTC
cdr3_length: 13; clone_size: NA; v_call: TRBV30; j_call: TRBJ1-5; d_call: NA; cdr3_aa: CAWSVQGDQPQHF; cdr3_nt: TGTGCCTGGAGTGTCCAGGGCGATCAGCCCCAGCATTTT
cdr3_length: 17; clone_size: NA; v_call: TRBV10-1; j_call: TRBJ2-7; d_call: TRBD1; cdr3_aa: CASSEVVRDRGTYEQYF; cdr3_nt: TGCGCCAGCAGTGAGGTGGTTAGGGACAGGGGGACCTACGAGCAGTACTTC
cdr3_length: 14; clone_size: NA; v_call: TRBV19; j_call: TRBJ2-3; d_call: TRBD2; cdr3_aa: CATLGRGSTDTQYF; cdr3_nt: TGTGCCACCCTGGGGCGGGGGAGCACAGATACGCAGTATTTT
cdr3_length: 17; clone_size: NA; v_call: TRBV27; j_call: TRBJ2-7; d_call: TRBD2; cdr3_aa: CASSFTLYSGRVYEQYF; cdr3_nt: TGTGCCAGCAGTTTCACCCTATATAGCGGGAGAGTCTACGAGCAGTACTTC
cdr3_length: 15; clone_size: NA; v_call: TRBV5-1; j_call: TRBJ2-3; d_call: TRBD1; cdr3_aa: CASAAGTGGTDTQYF; cdr3_nt: TGCGCCAGCGCCGCAGGGACAGGGGGCACAGATACGCAGTATTTT
cdr3_length: 14; clone_size: NA; v_call: TRBV12-1; j_call: TRBJ1-2; d_call: NA; cdr3_aa: CASSPDRGPYGYTF; cdr3_nt: TGTGCCAGCAGCCCCGACAGGGGGCCATATGGCTACACCTTC
cdr3_length: 13; clone_size: NA; v_call: TRBV11-2; j_call: TRBJ1-5; d_call: TRBD1; cdr3_aa: CASSVQGDQPQHF; cdr3_nt: TGTGCCAGCAGCGTACAGGGGGATCAGCCCCAGCATTTT